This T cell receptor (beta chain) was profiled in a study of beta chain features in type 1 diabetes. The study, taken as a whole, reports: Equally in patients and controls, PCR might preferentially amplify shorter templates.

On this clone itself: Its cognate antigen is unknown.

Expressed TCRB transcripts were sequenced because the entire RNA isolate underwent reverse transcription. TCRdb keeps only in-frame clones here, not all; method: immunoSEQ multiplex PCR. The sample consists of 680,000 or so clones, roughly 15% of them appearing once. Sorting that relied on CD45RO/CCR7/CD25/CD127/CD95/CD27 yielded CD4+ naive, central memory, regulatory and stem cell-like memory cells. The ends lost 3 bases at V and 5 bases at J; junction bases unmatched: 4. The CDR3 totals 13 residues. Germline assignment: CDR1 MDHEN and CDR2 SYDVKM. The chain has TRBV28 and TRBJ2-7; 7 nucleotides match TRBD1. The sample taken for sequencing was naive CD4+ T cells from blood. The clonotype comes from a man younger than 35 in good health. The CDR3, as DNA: TGTGCCAGCAGTTTGACAGGGATCCACGAGCAGTACTTC. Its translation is CASSLTGIHEQYF.